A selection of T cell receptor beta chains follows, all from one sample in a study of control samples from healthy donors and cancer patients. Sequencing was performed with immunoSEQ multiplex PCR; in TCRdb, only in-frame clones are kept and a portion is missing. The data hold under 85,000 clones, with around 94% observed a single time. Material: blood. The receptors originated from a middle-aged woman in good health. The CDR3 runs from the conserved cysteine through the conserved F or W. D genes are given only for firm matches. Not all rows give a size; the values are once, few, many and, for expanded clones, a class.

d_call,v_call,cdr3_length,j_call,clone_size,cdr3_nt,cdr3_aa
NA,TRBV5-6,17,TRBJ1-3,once,TGTGCCAGCGACAAACAGTACTCCCTTGACTCTGGAAACACCATATATTTT,CASDKQYSLDSGNTIYF
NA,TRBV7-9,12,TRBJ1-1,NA,TGTGCCAGCAGCTTGTGGAACACTGAAGCTTTCTTT,CASSLWNTEAFF
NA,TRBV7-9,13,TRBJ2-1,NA,TGTGCCAGCAGCTTCCTAAATGGACAGGAGCAGTTCTTC,CASSFLNGQEQFF
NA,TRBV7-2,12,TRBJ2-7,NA,TGTGCCAGCAGCCGGGGACGGTACGAGCAGTACTTC,CASSRGRYEQYF
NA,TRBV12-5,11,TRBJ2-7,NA,TGTGCTTCTGGGGCTTCCTACGAGCAGTACTTC,CASGASYEQYF
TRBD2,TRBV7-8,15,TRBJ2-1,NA,TGTGCCAGCAGCTTAGGGACTAGCGGGAGTCATGAGCAGTTCTTC,CASSLGTSGSHEQFF
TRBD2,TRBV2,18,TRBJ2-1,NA,TGTGCCAGCAGTCCGACTAGCGGGGGGCCGAGGGTTGGTAATGAGCAGTTCTTC,CASSPTSGGPRVGNEQFF
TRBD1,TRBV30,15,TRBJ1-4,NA,TGTGCCTGGAGACATGACAGGGGTTGGGGTGAAAAACTGTTTTTT,CAWRHDRGWGEKLFF
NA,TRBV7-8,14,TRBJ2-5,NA,TGTGCCAGCAGGCCCGGCCTAGCGACGGAGACCCAGTACTTC,CASRPGLATETQYF
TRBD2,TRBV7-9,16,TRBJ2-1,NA,TGTGCCAGCAGCTTAGTTCTAGCGGAGGGAAAAAATGAGCAGTTCTTC,CASSLVLAEGKNEQFF
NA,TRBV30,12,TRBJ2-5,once,TGTGCCTGGAGTGACAGCGTGCGGACCCAGTACTTC,CAWSDSVRTQYF
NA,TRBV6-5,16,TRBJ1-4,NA,TGTGCCAGCAGTTTGAGGCACGGGACTCCTGGAGAAAAACTGTTTTTT,CASSLRHGTPGEKLFF
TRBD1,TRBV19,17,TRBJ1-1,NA,TGTGCCAGTAGTATCCGGGGACAGGGGGCAGGTGGAACTGAAGCTTTCTTT,CASSIRGQGAGGTEAFF
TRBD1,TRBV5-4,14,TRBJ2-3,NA,TGTGCCAGCAGCAAGGACAGGGGCGCAGATACGCAGTATTTT,CASSKDRGADTQYF
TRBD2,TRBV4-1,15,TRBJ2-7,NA,TGCGCCAGCAGCCAGGTTCTAGCGGGACGCTACGAGCAGTACTTC,CASSQVLAGRYEQYF
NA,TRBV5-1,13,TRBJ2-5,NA,TGCGCCAGCAGCTTGGGGAGCCAGGAGACCCAGTACTTC,CASSLGSQETQYF
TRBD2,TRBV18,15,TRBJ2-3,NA,TGTGCCAGCTCACCAGGGCGGGGGGGCCGAGATACGCAGTATTTT,CASSPGRGGRDTQYF
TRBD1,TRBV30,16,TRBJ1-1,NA,TGTGCCTGGAGTGCCGTGGACAGGGCTAAGAACACTGAAGCTTTCTTT,CAWSAVDRAKNTEAFF
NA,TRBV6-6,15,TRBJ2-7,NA,TGTGCCAGCAGGTCAGGACAGAGAAAAAGCTACGAGCAGTACTTC,CASRSGQRKSYEQYF
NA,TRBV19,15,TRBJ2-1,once,TGTGCCAGTACAATGGGGGTTAGCTCCTACAATGAGCAGTTCTTC,CASTMGVSSYNEQFF
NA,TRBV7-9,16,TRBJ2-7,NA,TGTGCCAGCAGCATCCGGACGACCGGGAGCTCCTACGAGCAGTACTTC,CASSIRTTGSSYEQYF
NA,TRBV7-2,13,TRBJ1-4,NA,TGTGCCAGCAGCTGGGTACGTAATGAAAAACTGTTTTTT,CASSWVRNEKLFF
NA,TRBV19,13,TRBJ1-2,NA,TGTGCCAGTAGTATGACGACTGTCTATGGCTACACCTTC,CASSMTTVYGYTF
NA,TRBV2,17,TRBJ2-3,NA,TGTGCCAGCAGTCAACTCGCTCTTACCGAGCCCACAGATACGCAGTATTTT,CASSQLALTEPTDTQYF
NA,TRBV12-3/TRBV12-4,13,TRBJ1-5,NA,TGTGCCAGCAGTTCCCAGGGGAATCAGCCCCAGCATTTT,CASSSQGNQPQHF
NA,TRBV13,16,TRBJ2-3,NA,TGTGCCAGCAGCGAGAGGTCAGCCCTTAGCACAGATACGCAGTATTTT,CASSERSALSTDTQYF
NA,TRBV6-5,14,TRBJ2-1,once,TGTGCCAGCAGTCGCGGGCCGGCCTTGGGTGAGCAGTTCTTC,CASSRGPALGEQFF
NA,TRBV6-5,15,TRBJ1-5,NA,TGTGCCAGCAGCCCGTTGACAGGTAGCAATCAGCCCCAGCATTTT,CASSPLTGSNQPQHF
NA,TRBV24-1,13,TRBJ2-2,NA,TGTGCCACCCGGGGTAGCGGCACCGGGGAGCTGTTTTTT,CATRGSGTGELFF
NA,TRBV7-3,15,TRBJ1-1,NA,TGTGCCAGCAGCTCGAGTGGGGCCAAGGGTGCTGAAGCTTTCTTT,CASSSSGAKGAEAFF
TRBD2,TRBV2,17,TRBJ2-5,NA,TGTGCCAGCAGTGAACGGGCCGCGGGAGGGAACGGGGAGACCCAGTACTTC,CASSERAAGGNGETQYF
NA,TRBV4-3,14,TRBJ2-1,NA,TGCGCCAGCAGCCAAGACCGGGGCGGGGCCACCCAGTTCTTC,CASSQDRGGATQFF
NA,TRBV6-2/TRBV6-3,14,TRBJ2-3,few,TGTGCCAGCAGTTACTTGGAGAGCACAGATACGCAGTATTTT,CASSYLESTDTQYF
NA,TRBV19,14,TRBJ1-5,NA,TGTGCCAGTCGGGAGGGGGACATTATGCAGCCCCAGCATTTT,CASREGDIMQPQHF
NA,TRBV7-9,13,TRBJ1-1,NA,TGTGCCAGCAGCTTAGCTATAAACACTGAAGCTTTCTTT,CASSLAINTEAFF
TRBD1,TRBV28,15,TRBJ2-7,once,TGTGCCAGCAGTTTAAGGGGGCCCTTGTCCTACGAGCAGTACTTC,CASSLRGPLSYEQYF
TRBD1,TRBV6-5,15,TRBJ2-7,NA,TGTGCCAGCAGTTACCTACCGGGGACAGGGGGTGAGCAGTACTTC,CASSYLPGTGGEQYF